The sequence of this T cell receptor beta chain was determined in a study of cytomegalovirus exposure and HLA in healthy donors. Study observations and caveats: Highest at DRB1 and lowest at HLA-C, TCR association rates differed among HLA loci in a later analysis. CMV antigen specificity of three CMV-associated chains was confirmed in vitro. Researchers reportedly found TCR beta sequences accurately predicted most subjects' HLA-A and HLA-B alleles. Overall, 164 TCR beta chains were annotated as cytomegalovirus-associated.

Primers for the PCR totalled 60 Vbeta and 13 Jbeta. The assay was immunoSEQ multiplex PCR, and TCRdb's table has in-frame clones only and misses some. The profile shows about 160,000 clones, approximately 80% of them singletons. Details on this clone: Its antigen is unidentified.

The V and J ends lost 6 bases and 5 bases, in that order; junction bases with no gene match: 10. The length of the CDR3 is 15 residues. CDR1 is ENHRY and CDR2 is SYGVKD in the germline V gene. The material sequenced was PBMCs. The TCR sequence derives from a man aged 50 to 59 in good health and CMV-seropositive. This chain joins TRBV10-3 and TRBJ2-5; 9 bases agree with TRBD1. The CDR3 DNA follows: TGTGCCATCAGACCCGGGACAGGGAAGAGGGAGACCCAGTACTTC. Its translation: CAIRPGTGKRETQYF.